This T cell receptor beta chain was captured by sequencing in a study of blood T cell repertoires in COVID-19. About the research overall: Specimens from acute and convalescent COVID-19 originated in the United States, Italy and Spain. The cDNA or gDNA used as material had been derived from T cells, B-cell-depleted T cells, or PBMCs.

In the original workflow: By means of reference gene primer amplification, nucleated cell counts were estimated. Profiling relied on immunoSEQ multiplex PCR, and the TCRdb table lists in-frame clones only, not all of them. Clonal size and the V and J genes are those of that table, whereas D and trimming came from the DNA. The sample carries roughly 300,000 clones, 75% to 90% recorded once. The sequence came from a woman in her thirties or forties who had recovered from COVID-19. Sequenced: peripheral blood.

CDR3 nucleotides: TGTGCCAGCAGCGAGGACAGGAGTAACTATGGCTACACCTTC. Its translation: CASSEDRSNYGYTF. The rearrangement uses TRBV5-4 and TRBJ1-2; 7 bases are a match to TRBD1. This CDR3 region has 14 residues. In germline, CDR1 is SGHNT, CDR2 YYREEE (reference sequence). J was trimmed by 1 base and V by 4 bases; bases with no gene match: 4.